This T cell receptor (beta chain) emerged from a study of blood T cell repertoires in COVID-19. Study details: Researchers got acute and convalescent COVID-19 samples from the United States, Italy and Spain.

The V end lost 3 bases, the J end lost 3 bases, and 9 bases lay between the germline ends. The CDR3 is 14 amino acids. Germline V lookup: CDR1 WSHSY, CDR2 SAAADI. Authors' processing steps: Estimated nucleated cell counts came from reference gene primer amplification. Clones were read by immunoSEQ multiplex PCR, and TCRdb kept only the in-frame ones, dropping some. V, J and clone size are taken as reported in that table, and D and trimming were inferred from the DNA itself. The sample consists of around 300,000 clones, roughly 90% of them appearing once. The sample comprised peripheral blood. The V call is TRBV10-2, the J call TRBJ1-5; D is uncertain. The TCR originated in a woman in her forties or fifties with active or convalescent COVID-19. The CDR3 DNA reads as TGCGCCAGCAGTGATGGGCAACACAATCAGCCCCAGCATTTT. This translates into CASSDGQHNQPQHF.